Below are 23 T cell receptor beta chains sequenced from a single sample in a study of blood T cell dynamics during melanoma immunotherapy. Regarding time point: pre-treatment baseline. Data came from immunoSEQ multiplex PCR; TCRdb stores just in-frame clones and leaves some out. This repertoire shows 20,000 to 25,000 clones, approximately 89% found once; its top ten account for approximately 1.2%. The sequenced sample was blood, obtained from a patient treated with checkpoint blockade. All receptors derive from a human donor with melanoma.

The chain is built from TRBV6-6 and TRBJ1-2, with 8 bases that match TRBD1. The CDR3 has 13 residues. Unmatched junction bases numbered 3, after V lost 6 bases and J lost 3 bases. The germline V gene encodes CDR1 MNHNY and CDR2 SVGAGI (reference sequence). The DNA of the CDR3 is TGTGCCAGCAGACCACAGGGGGACTATGGCTACACCTTC. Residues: CASRPQGDYGYTF.

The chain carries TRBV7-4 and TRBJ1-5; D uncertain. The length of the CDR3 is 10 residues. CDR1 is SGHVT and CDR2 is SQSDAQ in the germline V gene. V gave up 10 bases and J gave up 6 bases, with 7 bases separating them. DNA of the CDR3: TGTGCCACCCTTAGTCAGCCCCAGCATTTT. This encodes CATLSQPQHF.

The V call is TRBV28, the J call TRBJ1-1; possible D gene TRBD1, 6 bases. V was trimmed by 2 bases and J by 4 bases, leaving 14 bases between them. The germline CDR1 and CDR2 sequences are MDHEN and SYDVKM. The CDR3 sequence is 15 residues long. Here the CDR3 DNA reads TGTGCCAGCAGTTTAAGCGGGGAGGGGGGCACTGAAGCTTTCTTT. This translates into CASSLSGEGGTEAFF.

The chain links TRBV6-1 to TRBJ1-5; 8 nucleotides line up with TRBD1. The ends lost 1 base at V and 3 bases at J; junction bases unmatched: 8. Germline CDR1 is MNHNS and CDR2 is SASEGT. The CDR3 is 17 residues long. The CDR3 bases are TGTGCCAGCAGTGAAGGTCAGGGGGCTGCCTTCAATCAGCCCCAGCATTTT. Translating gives CASSEGQGAAFNQPQHF.

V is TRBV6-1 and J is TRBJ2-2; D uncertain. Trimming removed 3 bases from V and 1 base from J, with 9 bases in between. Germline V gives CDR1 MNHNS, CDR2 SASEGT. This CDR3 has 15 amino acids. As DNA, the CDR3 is TGTGCCAGCAGTGAGGTCCCCCTGAACACCGGGGAGCTGTTTTTT. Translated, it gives CASSEVPLNTGELFF.

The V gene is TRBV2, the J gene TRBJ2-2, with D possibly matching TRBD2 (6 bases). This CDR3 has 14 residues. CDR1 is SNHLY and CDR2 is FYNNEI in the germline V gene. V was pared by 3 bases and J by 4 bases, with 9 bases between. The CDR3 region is CASSDQGGTGELFF. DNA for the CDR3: TGTGCCAGCAGTGATCAGGGAGGCACCGGGGAGCTGTTTTTT.

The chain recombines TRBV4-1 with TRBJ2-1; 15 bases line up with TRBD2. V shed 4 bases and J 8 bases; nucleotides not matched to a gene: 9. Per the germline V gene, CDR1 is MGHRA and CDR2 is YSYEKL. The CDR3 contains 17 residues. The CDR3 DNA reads TGCGCCAGCAGCCCCCAGGGACTAGCGGGAGGTCGAGATGAGCAGTTCTTC. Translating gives CASSPQGLAGGRDEQFF.

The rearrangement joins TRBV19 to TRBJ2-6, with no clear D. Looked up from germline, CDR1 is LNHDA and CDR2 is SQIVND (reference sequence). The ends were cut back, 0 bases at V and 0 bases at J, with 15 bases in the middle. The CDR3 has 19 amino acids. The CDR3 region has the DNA TGTGCCAGTAGTATAGATCGGCGCCATGGAGACTCTGGGGCCAACGTCCTGACTTTC. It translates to CASSIDRRHGDSGANVLTF.

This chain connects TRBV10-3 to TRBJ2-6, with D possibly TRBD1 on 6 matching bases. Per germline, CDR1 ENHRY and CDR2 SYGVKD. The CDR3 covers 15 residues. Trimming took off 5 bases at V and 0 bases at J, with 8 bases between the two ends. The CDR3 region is CAISTGNSGANVLTF. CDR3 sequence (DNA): TGTGCCATCAGTACAGGGAACTCTGGGGCCAACGTCCTGACTTTC.

This CDR3 reads CASSRRDYAYNEQFF. In DNA, the CDR3 is TGTGCCAGCAGCCGCCGGGACTACGCCTACAATGAGCAGTTCTTC. The chain employs TRBV5-6 and TRBJ2-1, with 7 bases aligning to TRBD2. There are 15 residues in the CDR3. Losses at the gene ends were 4 bases for V and 2 bases for J; bases not matched to a gene: 6. Per germline, CDR1 SGHDT and CDR2 YYEEEE.

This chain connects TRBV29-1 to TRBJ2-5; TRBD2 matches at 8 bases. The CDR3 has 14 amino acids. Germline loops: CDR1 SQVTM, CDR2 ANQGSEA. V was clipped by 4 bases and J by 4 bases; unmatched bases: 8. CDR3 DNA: TGCAGCGTTGTGGGAGCGGGAGCAGGAGAGACCCAGTACTTC. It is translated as CSVVGAGAGETQYF.

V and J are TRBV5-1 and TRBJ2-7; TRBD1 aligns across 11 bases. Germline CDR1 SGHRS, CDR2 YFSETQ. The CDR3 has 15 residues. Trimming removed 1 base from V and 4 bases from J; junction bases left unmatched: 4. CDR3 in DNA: TGCGCCAGCAGCTTGCTCGGACAGGGGGCTTACGAGCAGTACTTC. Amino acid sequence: CASSLLGQGAYEQYF.

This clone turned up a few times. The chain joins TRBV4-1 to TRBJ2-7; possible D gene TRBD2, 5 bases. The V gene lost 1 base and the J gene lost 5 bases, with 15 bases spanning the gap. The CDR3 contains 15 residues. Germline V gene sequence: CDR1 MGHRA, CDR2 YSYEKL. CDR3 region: CASSQGLRKGDEQYF. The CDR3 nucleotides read TGCGCCAGCAGCCAAGGCTTACGTAAGGGAGACGAGCAGTACTTC.

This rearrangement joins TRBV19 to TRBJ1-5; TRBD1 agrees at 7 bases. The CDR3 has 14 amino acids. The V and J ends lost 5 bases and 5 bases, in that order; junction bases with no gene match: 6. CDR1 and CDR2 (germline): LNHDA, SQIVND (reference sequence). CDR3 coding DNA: TGTGCCAGTAGTCCGCCAGGGGGGTATCAGCCCCAGCATTTT. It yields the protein CASSPPGGYQPQHF.

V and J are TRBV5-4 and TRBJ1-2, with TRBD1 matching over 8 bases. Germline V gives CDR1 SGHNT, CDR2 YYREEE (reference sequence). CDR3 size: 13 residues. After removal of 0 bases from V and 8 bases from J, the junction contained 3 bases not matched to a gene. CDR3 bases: TGTGCCAGCAGCTTGGCAGGGGGCGCGGGCTACACCTTC. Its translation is CASSLAGGAGYTF.

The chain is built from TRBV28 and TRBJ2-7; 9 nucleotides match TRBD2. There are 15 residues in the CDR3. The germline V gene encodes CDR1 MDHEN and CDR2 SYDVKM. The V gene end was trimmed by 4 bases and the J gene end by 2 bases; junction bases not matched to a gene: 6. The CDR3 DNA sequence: TGTGCCAGCAGTTCACGGACTAGCGTCACCTACGAGCAGTACTTC. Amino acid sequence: CASSSRTSVTYEQYF.

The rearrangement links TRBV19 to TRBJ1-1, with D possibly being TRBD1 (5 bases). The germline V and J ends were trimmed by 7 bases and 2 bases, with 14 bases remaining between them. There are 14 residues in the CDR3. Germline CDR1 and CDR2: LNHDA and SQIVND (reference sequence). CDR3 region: CASTYGQGNTEAFF. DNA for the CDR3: TGTGCCAGTACCTATGGGCAGGGTAACACTGAAGCTTTCTTT.

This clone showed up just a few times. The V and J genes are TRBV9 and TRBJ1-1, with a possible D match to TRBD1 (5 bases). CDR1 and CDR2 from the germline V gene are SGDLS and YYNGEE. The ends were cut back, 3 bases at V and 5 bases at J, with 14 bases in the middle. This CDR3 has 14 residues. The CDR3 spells CASSETQGLTEAFF. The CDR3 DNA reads TGTGCCAGCAGCGAGACCCAGGGACTAACTGAAGCTTTCTTT.

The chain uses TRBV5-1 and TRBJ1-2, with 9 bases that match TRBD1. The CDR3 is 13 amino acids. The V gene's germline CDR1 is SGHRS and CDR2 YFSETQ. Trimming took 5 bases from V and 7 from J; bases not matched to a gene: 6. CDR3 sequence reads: CASSPQGAFGYTF. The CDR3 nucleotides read TGCGCCAGCAGTCCACAGGGGGCTTTTGGCTACACCTTC.

CDR3 nucleotides: TGTGCCAGCAGCGCCCCCTACGAGCAGTACTTC. Protein sequence: CASSAPYEQYF. V and J are TRBV7-2 and TRBJ2-7; no firm D call. Trimming pared 5 bases from V and 2 bases from J, leaving 4 bases between. The CDR3 runs to 11 residues. Per the germline V gene, CDR1 is SGHTA and CDR2 is FQGNSA.

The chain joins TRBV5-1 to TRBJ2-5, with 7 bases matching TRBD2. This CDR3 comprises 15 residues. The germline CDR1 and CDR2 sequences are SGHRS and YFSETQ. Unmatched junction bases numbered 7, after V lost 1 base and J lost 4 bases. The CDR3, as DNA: TGCGCCAGCAGCTTGAACTGGGAGGGGAGAGAGACCCAGTACTTC. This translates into CASSLNWEGRETQYF. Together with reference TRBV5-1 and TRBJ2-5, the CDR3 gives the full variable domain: KAGVTQTPRYLIKTRGQQVTLSCSPISGHRSVSWYQQTPGQGLQFLFEYFSETQRNKGNFPGRFSGRQFSNSRSEMNVSTLELGDSALYLCASSLNWEGRETQYFGPGTRLLVL.

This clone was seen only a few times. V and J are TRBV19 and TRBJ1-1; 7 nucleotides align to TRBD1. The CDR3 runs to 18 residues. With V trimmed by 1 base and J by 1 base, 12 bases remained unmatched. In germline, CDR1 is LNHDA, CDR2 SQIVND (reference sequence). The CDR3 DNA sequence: TGTGCCAGTAGTATAGGCCCCTTAAGGGGGCCTAGGAACACTGAAGCTTTCTTT. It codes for CASSIGPLRGPRNTEAFF.

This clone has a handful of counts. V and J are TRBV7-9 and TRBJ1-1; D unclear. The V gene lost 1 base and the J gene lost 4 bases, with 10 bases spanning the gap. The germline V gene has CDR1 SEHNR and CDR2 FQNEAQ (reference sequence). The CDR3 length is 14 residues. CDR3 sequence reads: CASSLVEKSTEAFF. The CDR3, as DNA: TGTGCCAGCAGCTTAGTCGAGAAAAGCACTGAAGCTTTCTTT.